This T cell receptor beta chain was identified during a study of response to subunit inactivated influenza vaccine. This clonotype was recorded many times. TCRdb passed the RT-PCR reads through MiXCR, listing each CDR3 protein once. The sample has 800,000 to 1,000,000 distinct CDR3 sequences, 21% seen once. This CDR3 region has 13 residues. V dropped 6 bases and J dropped 7; count of bases not matched to a gene: 8. The rearrangement uses TRBV12-3 or TRBV12-4 and TRBJ1-2; 7 bases are a match to TRBD1. The starting material was PBMCs from blood, obtained roughly 5 days after vaccination. This TCR came from a man in his forties or fifties who received an inactivated influenza vaccine. The CDR3 nucleotides read TGTGCCAGCAGCCCGACAGGGTTCGGTGGCTACACCTTC. It is translated as CASSPTGFGGYTF.